The 18 T cell receptor beta chains below were found in one sample sequenced in a study of blood T cell repertoires in COVID-19 (dated by TCRdb to about 2020). The method behind the library was the immunoSEQ multiplex PCR assay. TCRdb's version of the immuneACCESS table is confined to in-frame rearrangements and falls short of the full clone set. An unresolved V gene accounts for under half of the shortfall where checked; the remainder is of unknown origin. Here the sample has tens of thousands of clones; 70% to 75% occur a single time. Roughly 18% of the sample goes to the ten largest clones. Material for sequencing was peripheral blood. The receptors here all came from a woman between 45 and 60 years old with active or convalescent COVID-19.

The chain links TRBV4-1 to TRBJ2-7; 11 bases are shared with TRBD2. Trimming at V came to 4 bases and at J to 3 bases, leaving 11 bases not matched to a gene. CDR1 MGHRA and CDR2 YSYEKL come from the germline V gene. The CDR3 has 17 amino acids. For the CDR3, the DNA is TGCGCCAGCAGCCTAACTAAACTAGCGGGAGATGTCTACGAGCAGTACTTC. It is translated as CASSLTKLAGDVYEQYF.

The chain employs TRBV5-4 and TRBJ2-5; 9 positions agree with TRBD2. Germline CDR1 is SGHNT and CDR2 is YYREEE (reference sequence). CDR3 length equals 15 residues. V gave up 3 bases and J gave up 5 bases; unmatched junction bases: 8. CDR3 region: CASSSSSGISETQYF. CDR3 nucleotides: TGTGCCAGCAGCTCATCTAGCGGGATAAGCGAGACCCAGTACTTC.

The chain carries TRBV5-4 and TRBJ2-5; 7 bases fit TRBD2. The CDR3 spans 16 residues. V was clipped by 2 bases and J by 5 bases; unmatched bases: 12. Germline lookup yields CDR1 SGHNT and CDR2 YYREEE (reference sequence). DNA of the CDR3: TGTGCCAGCAGCTTTCCCGGGGACTATGAAGGGGAGACCCAGTACTTC. Amino acids: CASSFPGDYEGETQYF.

This clone was detected only a few times. Other DNA sequences of this sample code for an identical CDR3. V and J are TRBV27 and TRBJ2-7; 12 bases are a match to TRBD2. Trimming removed 5 bases from V and 4 bases from J; junction bases left unmatched: 3. The CDR3 runs 14 residues. Germline V gives CDR1 MNHEY, CDR2 SMNVEV (reference sequence). The CDR3 loop reads CASSGLAGSYEQYF. The CDR3 DNA follows: TGTGCCAGCAGTGGACTAGCGGGAAGTTACGAGCAGTACTTC.

The chain links TRBV29-1 to TRBJ1-2; a possible D gene is TRBD1 (6 bases). V shed 7 bases and J shed 4 bases, with 7 bases lying between them. The CDR3 loop spans 10 amino acids. Germline CDR1 and CDR2: SQVTM and ANQGSEA. The CDR3 sequence: CSADSYGYTF. In DNA, the CDR3 is TGCAGCGCGGACAGCTATGGCTACACCTTC. Drawing the rest from reference TRBV29-1 and TRBJ1-2, the complete variable domain is SAVISQKPSRDICQRGTSLTIQCQVDSQVTMMFWYRQQPGQSLTLIATANQGSEATYESGFVIDKFPISRPNLTFSTLTVSNMSPEDSSIYLCSADSYGYTFGSGTRLTVV.

This clone was detected only once. The V and J genes are TRBV7-8 and TRBJ1-5; D perhaps matches TRBD1 (5 bases). The length of the CDR3 is 15 residues. Germline V gives CDR1 SGHVS, CDR2 FQNEAQ. V shed 2 bases and J shed 6 bases, with 14 bases lying between them. The CDR3 nucleotides are TGTGCCAGCAGCTTAAATTGGGGCACGGGTCAGCCCCAGCATTTT. It specifies CASSLNWGTGQPQHF.

The rearrangement joins TRBV19 to TRBJ2-1; tentative D call: TRBD2 (6 bases). CDR3 length equals 14 residues. CDR1 is LNHDA and CDR2 is SQIVND in the germline V gene (reference sequence). Trimming removed 7 bases from V and 10 bases from J, with 20 bases in between. The CDR3 sequence is CASTLKFEGREQFF. CDR3 DNA: TGTGCCAGTACCCTCAAGTTCGAGGGGAGGGAGCAGTTCTTC. The variable domain in full, completed from reference TRBV19 and TRBJ2-1, reads DGGITQSPKYLFRKEGQNVTLSCEQNLNHDAMYWYRQDPGQGLRLIYYSQIVNDFQKGDIAEGYSVSREKKESFPLTVTSAQKNPTAFYLCASTLKFEGREQFFGPGTRLTVL.

This clone was seen once. This chain links TRBV12-5 with TRBJ2-2; the match to TRBD1 covers 9 bases. The CDR3 has 18 residues. Germline V gives CDR1 LGHNT, CDR2 FRNRAP. Trimming took 0 bases from V and 6 from J; bases not matched to a gene: 11. The CDR3 spells CASGLVRGQGGFSGELFF. CDR3 DNA sequence: TGTGCTAGTGGTTTGGTAAGGGGACAGGGAGGGTTTTCCGGGGAGCTGTTTTTT. Full variable domain (outside the CDR3, taken from reference TRBV12-5 and TRBJ2-2): DARVTQTPRHKVTEMGQEVTMRCQPILGHNTVFWYRQTMMQGLELLAYFRNRAPLDDSGMPKDRFSAEMPDATLATLKIQPSEPRDSAVYFCASGLVRGQGGFSGELFFGEGSRLTVL.

The V call is TRBV7-2, the J call TRBJ2-7; D gene unclear. The V end lost 1 base, the J end lost 2 bases, and 6 bases lay between the germline ends. This CDR3 has 13 residues. Germline loops: CDR1 SGHTA, CDR2 FQGNSA. The DNA of the CDR3 is TGTGCCAGCAGCTTAGACTCTCCCTACGAGCAGTACTTC. Translation: CASSLDSPYEQYF.

This clone was seen once. The chain uses TRBV29-1 and TRBJ1-2; unclear D gene. The CDR3 runs to 12 residues. Germline V gene lookup returns CDR1 SQVTM and CDR2 ANQGSEA. Trimming cost V 3 bases and J 2 bases, with 7 bases left between them. The CDR3 region is CSVDRGNYGYTF. CDR3 coding DNA: TGCAGCGTTGATCGGGGAAACTATGGCTACACCTTC.

The V and J genes are TRBV27 and TRBJ2-7; maybe TRBD1 (6 bases). CDR1 and CDR2 (germline): MNHEY, SMNVEV (reference sequence). There are 13 residues in the CDR3. Trimming left V 6 bases short and J 2 bases short, with 11 bases between. The CDR3 loop reads CASRARTAYEQYF. The CDR3, as DNA: TGTGCCAGCAGGGCTAGGACAGCCTACGAGCAGTACTTC.

This clone was found once. The gene calls are TRBV4-1 and TRBJ1-1; perhaps TRBD1 as D (6 bases). Trimming left V 2 bases short and J 7 bases short, with 11 bases between. Germline CDR1 reads MGHRA; CDR2 reads YSYEKL. The CDR3 totals 13 residues. For the CDR3, the DNA is TGCGCCAGCAGCCAACCACAGGGTGGTGAAGCTTTCTTT. It specifies CASSQPQGGEAFF.

This chain connects TRBV9 to TRBJ2-3; D may be TRBD2 (5 bases). The CDR3 is made up of 11 amino acids. Germline V CDR1 and CDR2: SGDLS, YYNGEE. V lost 9 bases and J 4 bases, leaving 9 bases between the germline ends. In DNA form, the CDR3 reads TGTGCCACCGGGCGGGCAGATACGCAGTATTTT. Its translation is CATGRADTQYF.

The rearrangement links TRBV4-2 to TRBJ1-3; D possibly corresponds to TRBD1 (6 bases). V was clipped by 0 bases and J by 6 bases, with 15 bases between them. The CDR3 consists of 16 residues. CDR1 and CDR2 (germline): LGHNA, YNFKEQ. The CDR3 DNA is TGTGCCAGCAGCCAAGACTCAACAGGGATGGTAAACACCATATATTTT. Its protein is CASSQDSTGMVNTIYF.

This clone was seen a few times. V usage is TRBV19 and J usage is TRBJ1-5; D possibly corresponds to TRBD1 (6 bases). V was clipped by 2 bases and J by 4 bases, with 12 bases between them. Germline V gene data show CDR1 as LNHDA and CDR2 as SQIVND (reference sequence). The CDR3 is 15 amino acids. This chain's CDR3 is CASSISRGGNQPQHF. CDR3 DNA: TGTGCCAGTAGTATAAGCCGAGGGGGAAATCAGCCCCAGCATTTT.

The DNA of the CDR3 is TGTGCCAGCAGCCTTATCGGGAGGGCGAGGGAGCAGTACTTC. It codes for CASSLIGRAREQYF. The chain has TRBV14 and TRBJ2-7; 8 positions match TRBD2. This CDR3 comprises 14 residues. In germline, CDR1 is SGHDN, CDR2 FVKESK. J gave up 7 bases and V 4 bases, and 9 bases lay outside the gene matches.

The chain has TRBV5-1 and TRBJ2-2; no reliable D call. Looked up from germline, CDR1 is SGHRS and CDR2 is YFSETQ. Deletions cut 2 bases from V and 2 bases from J, with 7 bases between. CDR3 size: 14 residues. CDR3 sequence (DNA): TGCGCCAGCAGCTTAAGAGATAACACCGGGGAGCTGTTTTTT. This encodes CASSLRDNTGELFF.

The genes are TRBV19 and TRBJ2-3, with a weak D call TRBD2 (6 bases). Germline V lookup: CDR1 LNHDA, CDR2 SQIVND (reference sequence). V dropped 4 bases and J dropped 3 bases, with 20 bases sitting between them. The CDR3 runs 17 residues. CDR3 coding DNA: TGTGCCAGTAGTAAGGGCTCTACTAGCATTAATACAGATACGCAGTATTTT. As protein: CASSKGSTSINTDTQYF.